What follows are 11 T cell receptor beta chains derived from one specimen sequenced in a study of T cell responses to AZD1222 COVID-19 vaccine. Measured with immunoSEQ multiplex PCR; TCRdb has only the in-frame clones, and not every one. Here the sample spans about 110,000 clones, roughly 90% being singletons. Sequenced material: peripheral blood, taken on day 0 of AZD1222 vaccination. These TCRs come from an adult in good health.

This chain joins TRBV4-2 and TRBJ2-7, with 7 nucleotides matching TRBD2. The CDR3 extends over 13 amino acids. V lost 0 bases and J lost 6; bases outside the gene matches: 2. Germline V gives CDR1 LGHNA, CDR2 YNFKEQ. The CDR3 is CASSQDTGGEQYF. The CDR3 DNA sequence: TGTGCCAGCAGCCAAGATACGGGGGGCGAGCAGTACTTC.

The V gene is TRBV3-1 (or the pseudogene TRBV3-2), the J gene TRBJ1-3; TRBD1 aligns across 8 bases. Germline V gene lookup returns CDR1 LGHDT and CDR2 YNNKEL (reference sequence). The CDR3 has 14 amino acids. The ends lost 5 bases at V and 10 bases at J; junction bases unmatched: 10. The CDR3 DNA follows: TGTGCCAGCAGCTCCCGGACAGGGAAAACGACCATATATTTT. It is translated as CASSSRTGKTTIYF.

V gene TRBV5-4 combines with J gene TRBJ1-1; D uncertain. The V end lost 0 bases, the J end lost 0 bases, and 9 bases lay between the germline ends. Per germline, CDR1 SGHNT and CDR2 YYREEE (reference sequence). CDR3 length equals 15 residues. This chain's CDR3 is CASSLDRLMNTEAFF. CDR3 coding DNA: TGTGCCAGCAGCTTGGACAGACTGATGAACACTGAAGCTTTCTTT.

The genes are TRBV12-3 or TRBV12-4 and TRBJ2-7, with D perhaps TRBD1 (7 bases). The V and J ends lost 6 bases and 7 bases respectively, with 16 bases between them. CDR3 size: 13 residues. The CDR3 loop is CASSNEGAGEQYF. The CDR3 DNA reads as TGTGCCAGCAGCAACGAGGGGGCGGGGGAGCAGTACTTC.

The V and J genes are TRBV6-4 and TRBJ2-7, with unresolved D. Trimming took off 4 bases at V and 1 base at J, with 14 bases between the two ends. This CDR3 has 15 residues. Looked up from germline, CDR1 is MRHNA and CDR2 is SNTAGT. CDR3 sequence: CASSVQAGISYEQYF. DNA of the CDR3: TGTGCCAGCAGTGTCCAAGCAGGCATATCCTACGAGCAGTACTTC.

Only one count was recorded for this clone. This chain links TRBV27 with TRBJ1-1; D is unclear. Germline V lookup: CDR1 MNHEY, CDR2 SMNVEV (reference sequence). The CDR3 sequence is 10 residues long. V lost 8 bases and J 2 bases, leaving 3 bases between the germline ends. CDR3 sequence (DNA): TGTGCCAGCGGAAACACTGAAGCTTTCTTT. This translates into CASGNTEAFF.

In this sample, this clone turned up once. The chain has TRBV5-6 and TRBJ1-5; D remains ambiguous. Trimming removed 4 bases from V and 3 bases from J, with 8 bases in between. The V gene's germline CDR1 is SGHDT and CDR2 YYEEEE. CDR3 length equals 13 residues. This CDR3 is CASSRLDNQPQHF. The CDR3 DNA reads as TGTGCCAGCAGCAGACTCGACAATCAGCCCCAGCATTTT.

Remarks on this clone: Germline and junction disagree at one end, which may indicate a read error. The chain links TRBV5-6 to TRBJ2-7; no definite D call. CDR3 length equals 11 residues. Germline assignment: CDR1 SGHDT and CDR2 YYEEEE. The CDR3 DNA reads TGTGCCAGCAGCAGAGGACCTTTCCCTCACTTC. It encodes CASSRGPFPHF.

The chain combines TRBV5-1 with TRBJ1-2; D unclear. The CDR3 has 13 amino acids. CDR1 is SGHRS, CDR2 YFSETQ, per germline. Trimming stripped 0 bases from V and 9 bases from J, with 12 bases between. CDR3 in DNA: TGCGCCAGCAGCTTGGATGCCGCCAAGAGCTACACCTTC. It encodes CASSLDAAKSYTF.

The V and J genes are TRBV7-8 and TRBJ2-7; D perhaps matches TRBD2 (6 bases). The CDR3 runs to 15 residues. V was pared by 5 bases and J by 4 bases, with 18 bases between. CDR1 is SGHVS, CDR2 FQNEAQ, per germline. CDR3 protein: CASSLSTGGLYEQYF. The CDR3 DNA follows: TGTGCCAGCAGCCTTAGTACAGGAGGGCTTTACGAGCAGTACTTC.

V usage is TRBV5-6 and J usage is TRBJ1-1, with D uncertain. Germline V gene lookup returns CDR1 SGHDT and CDR2 YYEEEE. V lost 0 bases, J lost 1 base, and 4 bases lay in between. The CDR3 contains 13 residues. CDR3 nucleotides: TGTGCCAGCAGCTTGGTCAGGAACACTGAAGCTTTCTTT. As protein: CASSLVRNTEAFF. The complete variable domain, with remaining parts taken from reference TRBV5-6 and TRBJ1-1, reads DAGVTQSPTHLIKTRGQQVTLRCSPKSGHDTVSWYQQALGQGPQFIFQYYEEEERQRGNFPDRFSGHQFPNYSSELNVNALLLGDSALYLCASSLVRNTEAFFGQGTRLTVV.